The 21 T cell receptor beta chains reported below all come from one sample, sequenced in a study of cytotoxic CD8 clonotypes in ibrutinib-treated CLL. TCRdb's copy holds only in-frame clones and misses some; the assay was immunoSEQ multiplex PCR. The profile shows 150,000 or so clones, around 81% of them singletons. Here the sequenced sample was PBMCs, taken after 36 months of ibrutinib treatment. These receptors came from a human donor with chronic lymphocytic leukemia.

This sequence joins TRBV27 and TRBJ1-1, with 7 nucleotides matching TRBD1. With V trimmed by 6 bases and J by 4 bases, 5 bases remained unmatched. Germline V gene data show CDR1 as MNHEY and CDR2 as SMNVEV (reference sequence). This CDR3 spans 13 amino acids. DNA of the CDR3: TGTGCCAGCAGAGGTTACAGGGGCACTGAAGCTTTCTTT. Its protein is CASRGYRGTEAFF.

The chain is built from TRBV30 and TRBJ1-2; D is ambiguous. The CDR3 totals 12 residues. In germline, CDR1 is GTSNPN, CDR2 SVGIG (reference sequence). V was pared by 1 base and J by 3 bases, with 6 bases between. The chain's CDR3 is CAWSAVHYGYTF. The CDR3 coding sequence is TGTGCCTGGAGTGCGGTCCACTATGGCTACACCTTC.

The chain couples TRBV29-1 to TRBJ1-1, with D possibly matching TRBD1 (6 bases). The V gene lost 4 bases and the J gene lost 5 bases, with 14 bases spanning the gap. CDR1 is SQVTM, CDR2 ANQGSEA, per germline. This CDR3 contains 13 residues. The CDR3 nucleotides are TGCAGCGTTGGAGGAACAGGGAGTACTGAAGCTTTCTTT. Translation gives CSVGGTGSTEAFF.

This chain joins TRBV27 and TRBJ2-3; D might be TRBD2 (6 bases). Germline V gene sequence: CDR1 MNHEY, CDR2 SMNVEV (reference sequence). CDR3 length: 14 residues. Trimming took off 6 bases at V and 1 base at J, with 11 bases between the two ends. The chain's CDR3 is CASRGLWGTDTQYF. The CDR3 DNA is TGTGCCAGCAGGGGACTGTGGGGCACAGATACGCAGTATTTT.

This CDR3 is CASSKEETGADEQFF. The DNA of the CDR3 is TGTGCCAGCAGCAAAGAAGAGACAGGGGCCGATGAGCAGTTCTTC. The chain has TRBV21-1 and TRBJ2-1; the table's D call, TRBD1, has no DNA check behind it. TRBV21-1 is designated a pseudogene. The CDR3 is 15 residues long.

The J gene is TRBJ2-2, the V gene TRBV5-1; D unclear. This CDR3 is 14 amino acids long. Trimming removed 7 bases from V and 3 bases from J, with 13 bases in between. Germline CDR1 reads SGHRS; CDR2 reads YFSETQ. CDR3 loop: CASFTSSHTGELFF. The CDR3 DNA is TGCGCCAGCTTTACAAGTTCCCACACCGGGGAGCTGTTTTTT.

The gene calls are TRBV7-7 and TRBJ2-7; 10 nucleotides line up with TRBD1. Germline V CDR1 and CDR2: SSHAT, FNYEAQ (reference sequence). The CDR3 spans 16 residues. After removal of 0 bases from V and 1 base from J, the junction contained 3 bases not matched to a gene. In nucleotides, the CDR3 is TGTGCCAGCAGCTTAGCAAAGGACAGGGGGTCCTACGAGCAGTACTTC. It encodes CASSLAKDRGSYEQYF.

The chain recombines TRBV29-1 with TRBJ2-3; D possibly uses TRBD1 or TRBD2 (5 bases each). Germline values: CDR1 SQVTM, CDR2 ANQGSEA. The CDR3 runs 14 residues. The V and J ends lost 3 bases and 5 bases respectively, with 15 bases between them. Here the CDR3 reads CSVDVATAGDTQYF. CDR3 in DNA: TGCAGCGTTGACGTAGCGACAGCAGGAGATACGCAGTATTTT.

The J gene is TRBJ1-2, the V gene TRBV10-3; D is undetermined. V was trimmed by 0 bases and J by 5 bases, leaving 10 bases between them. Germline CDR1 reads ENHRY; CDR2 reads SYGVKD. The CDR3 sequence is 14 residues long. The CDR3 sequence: CAISESRTVYGYTF. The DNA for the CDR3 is TGTGCCATCAGTGAGTCGAGGACGGTTTATGGCTACACCTTC.

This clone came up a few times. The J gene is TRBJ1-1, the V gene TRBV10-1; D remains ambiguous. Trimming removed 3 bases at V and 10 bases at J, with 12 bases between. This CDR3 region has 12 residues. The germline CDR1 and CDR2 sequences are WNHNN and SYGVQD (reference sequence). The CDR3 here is CASSENGRRAFF. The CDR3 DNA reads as TGCGCCAGCAGTGAAAACGGACGGAGAGCTTTCTTT.

CDR3 sequence (DNA): TGTGCCAGCAGTTACTCGAGCGGGAGCTACAATGAGCAGTTCTTC. It translates to CASSYSSGSYNEQFF. The chain combines TRBV6-5 with TRBJ2-1; 8 bases agree with TRBD2. J gave up 3 bases and V 0 bases, and 1 base lay outside the gene matches. CDR3 length equals 15 residues. Germline CDR1 MNHEY, CDR2 SVGAGI.

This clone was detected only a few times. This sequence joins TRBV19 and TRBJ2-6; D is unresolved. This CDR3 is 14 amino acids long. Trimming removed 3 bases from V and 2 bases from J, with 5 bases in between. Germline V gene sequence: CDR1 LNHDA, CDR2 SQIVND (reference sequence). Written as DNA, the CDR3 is TGTGCCAGTAGTATTGCGACTGGGGCCAACGTCCTGACTTTC. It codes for CASSIATGANVLTF.

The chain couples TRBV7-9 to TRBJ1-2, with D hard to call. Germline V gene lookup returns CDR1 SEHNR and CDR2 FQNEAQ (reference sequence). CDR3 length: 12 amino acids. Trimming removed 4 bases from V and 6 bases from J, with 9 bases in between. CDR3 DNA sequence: TGTGCCAGCAGCTCCGAGGTGGATGGCTACACCTTC. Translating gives CASSSEVDGYTF.

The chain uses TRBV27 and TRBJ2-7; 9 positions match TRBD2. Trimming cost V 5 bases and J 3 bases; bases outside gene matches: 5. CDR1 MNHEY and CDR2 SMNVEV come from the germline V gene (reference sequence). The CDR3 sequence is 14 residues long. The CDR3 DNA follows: TGTGCCAGCAGTCCTAGCGGGGCCAACTACGAGCAGTACTTC. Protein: CASSPSGANYEQYF.

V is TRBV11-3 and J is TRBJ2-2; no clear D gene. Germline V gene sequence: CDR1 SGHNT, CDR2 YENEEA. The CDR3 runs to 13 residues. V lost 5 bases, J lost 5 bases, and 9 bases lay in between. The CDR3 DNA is TGTGCCAGCAGCATTACAGCGACCGGGGAGCTGTTTTTT. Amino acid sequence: CASSITATGELFF.

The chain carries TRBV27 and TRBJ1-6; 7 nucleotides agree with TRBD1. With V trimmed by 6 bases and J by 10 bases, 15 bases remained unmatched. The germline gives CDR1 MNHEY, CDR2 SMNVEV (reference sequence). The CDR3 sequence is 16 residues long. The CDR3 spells CASRLGGTAPGSPLHF. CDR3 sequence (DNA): TGTGCCAGCAGATTGGGGGGGACAGCCCCGGGGTCACCCCTCCACTTT.

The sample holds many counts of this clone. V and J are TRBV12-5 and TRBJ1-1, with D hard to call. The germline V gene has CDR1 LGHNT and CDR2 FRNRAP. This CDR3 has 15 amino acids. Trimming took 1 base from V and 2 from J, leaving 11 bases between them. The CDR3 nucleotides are TGTGCTAGTGGTTTGGGACTTATGGTAAACACTGAAGCTTTCTTT. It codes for CASGLGLMVNTEAFF.

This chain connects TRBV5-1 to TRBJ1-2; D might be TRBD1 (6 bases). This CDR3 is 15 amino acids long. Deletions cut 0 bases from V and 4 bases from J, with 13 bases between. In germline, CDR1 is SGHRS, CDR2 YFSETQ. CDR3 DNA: TGCGCCAGCAGCTTGGGGCCAGGGGTATCCTATGGCTACACCTTC. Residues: CASSLGPGVSYGYTF.

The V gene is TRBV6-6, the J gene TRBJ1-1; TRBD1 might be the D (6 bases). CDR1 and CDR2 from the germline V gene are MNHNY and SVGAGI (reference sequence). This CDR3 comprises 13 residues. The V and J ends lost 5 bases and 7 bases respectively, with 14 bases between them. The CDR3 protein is CASSRPVDSEAFF. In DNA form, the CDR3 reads TGTGCCAGCAGTCGGCCGGTGGACAGTGAAGCTTTCTTT.

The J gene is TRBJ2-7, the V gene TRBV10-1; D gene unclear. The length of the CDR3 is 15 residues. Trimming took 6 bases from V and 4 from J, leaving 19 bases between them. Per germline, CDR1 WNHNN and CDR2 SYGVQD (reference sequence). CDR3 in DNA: TGCGCCAGCAGCTCCCAACTGGTGCCTGGATACGAGCAGTACTTC. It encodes CASSSQLVPGYEQYF.

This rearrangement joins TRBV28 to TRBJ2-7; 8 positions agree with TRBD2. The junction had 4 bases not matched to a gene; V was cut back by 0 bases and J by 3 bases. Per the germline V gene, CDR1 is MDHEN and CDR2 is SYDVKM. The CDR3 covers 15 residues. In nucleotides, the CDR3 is TGTGCCAGCAGTTTATGGGGTAGCGGGAACTACGAGCAGTACTTC. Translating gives CASSLWGSGNYEQYF. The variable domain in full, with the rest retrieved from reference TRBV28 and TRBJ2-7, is DVKVTQSSRYLVKRTGEKVFLECVQDMDHENMFWYRQDPGLGLRLIYFSYDVKMKEKGDIPEGYSVSREKKERFSLILESASTNQTSMYLCASSLWGSGNYEQYFGPGTRLTVT.